Described below is a single T cell receptor (beta chain) sequence and its context. Its antigen is unknown. The data were taken from a study of T-cell memory formation after mild COVID-19. 5'RACE with constant-segment primers yielded barcoded, UMI-tagged TCR alpha and TCR beta cDNA libraries. MiXCR was run by TCRdb on the 5' RACE reads, yielding one entry per CDR3 protein. The sample consists of around 300,000 distinct CDR3 sequences, roughly 13% of them appearing once. Study-wide results and caveats: Later expanders leaned CD4+, whereas clones that contracted between day 15 and 85 were balanced CD4/CD8.

The CDR3 length is 13 residues. The trim removed 6 bases at V and 2 bases at J, leaving 4 bases unmatched. Germline values: CDR1 DFQATT, CDR2 SNEGSKA (reference sequence). The chain recombines TRBV20-1 with TRBJ2-5, with 9 bases matching TRBD1. The source of this sequence is a man younger than 35 who had mild COVID-19 (a few samples of this study predate the infection). Cell type and time point are not known. The material sequenced was PBMCs or a T cell subset sorted from them (not recorded which). CDR3 DNA: TGCAGTGCCCCCGGACAGGGGCAAGAGACCCAGTACTTC. It yields the protein CSAPGQGQETQYF.